Listed below are T cell receptor beta chains from one sample, sequenced in a study of technical replicates of blood from a handful of donors. Measured with immunoSEQ multiplex PCR; TCRdb has only the in-frame clones, and not every one. The sample lists some 70,000 clones, 95% to 97% occurring once. Sequencing input: T cells isolated from PBMCs. Receptor source: a human donor in good health. The CDR3 runs from the conserved cysteine through the conserved F or W. D genes are given only for firm matches. Not all rows give a size; the values are once, few, many and, for expanded clones, a class.

V: TRBV15
J: TRBJ2-5
size: once
D: TRBD1
CDR3: CATTGPQGYETQYF
DNA: TGTGCCACCACCGGGCCACAGGGGTACGAGACCCAGTACTTC

V: TRBV7-6
J: TRBJ2-4
size: NA
D: NA
CDR3: CASSLGSLTKNIQYF
DNA: TGTGCCAGCAGCTTAGGGTCCCTAACCAAAAACATTCAGTACTTC

V: TRBV15
J: TRBJ1-1
size: NA
D: NA
CDR3: CATSLTGKTEAFF
DNA: TGTGCCACCAGTCTAACGGGGAAGACTGAAGCTTTCTTT

V: TRBV9
J: TRBJ2-7
size: NA
D: NA
CDR3: CASSGGQLGYEQYF
DNA: TGTGCCAGCAGCGGAGGACAGCTGGGCTACGAGCAGTACTTC

V: TRBV5-1
J: TRBJ1-3
size: NA
D: NA
CDR3: CASSLLQGNTIYF
DNA: TGCGCCAGCAGCTTGTTACAGGGAAACACCATATATTTT

V: TRBV5-6
J: TRBJ1-1
size: NA
D: NA
CDR3: CASSLSTEAFF
DNA: TGTGCCAGCAGCTTGTCAACTGAAGCTTTCTTT

V: TRBV5-1
J: TRBJ1-1
size: NA
D: TRBD1
CDR3: CASSWGRGRNTEAFF
DNA: TGCGCCAGCAGCTGGGGCAGGGGGCGAAACACTGAAGCTTTCTTT

V: TRBV7-9
J: TRBJ2-7
size: NA
D: NA
CDR3: CASSPPSSYEQYF
DNA: TGTGCCAGCAGCCCCCCCAGTTCATACGAGCAGTACTTC

V: TRBV27
J: TRBJ1-5
size: NA
D: NA
CDR3: CASRFSGVGQPQHF
DNA: TGTGCCAGCAGGTTTTCAGGGGTCGGTCAGCCCCAGCATTTT

V: TRBV25-1
J: TRBJ1-2
size: NA
D: NA
CDR3: CASSEFGGGMNYGYTF
DNA: TGTGCCAGCAGTGAATTTGGGGGGGGAATGAACTATGGCTACACCTTC

V: TRBV30
J: TRBJ1-5
size: NA
D: TRBD1
CDR3: CAWKQGSNQPQHF
DNA: TGTGCCTGGAAACAGGGGAGCAATCAGCCCCAGCATTTT

V: TRBV30
J: TRBJ2-2
size: NA
D: NA
CDR3: CAWGTGNANTGELFF
DNA: TGTGCCTGGGGTACAGGTAATGCAAACACCGGGGAGCTGTTTTTT

V: TRBV5-1
J: TRBJ1-1
size: NA
D: NA
CDR3: CASSPQTIDSTEAFF
DNA: TGCGCCAGCAGCCCCCAGACAATTGACAGCACTGAAGCTTTCTTT